Sequencing of this T cell receptor beta chain was carried out in a study of PD-L1 blockade in urothelial cancer. The assay was immunoSEQ multiplex PCR, and TCRdb's table has in-frame clones only and misses some. The repertoire consists of around 66,000 clones, with roughly 90% occurring once and the leading ten covering roughly 10%. Specified time point: peripheral blood 6 weeks after treatment start. This CDR3 comprises 14 residues. Germline V CDR1 and CDR2: SGHVS, FNYEAQ. The ends were cut back, 5 bases at V and 1 base at J, with 11 bases in the middle. This specimen was PBMCs, taken around atezolizumab (anti-PD-L1) treatment. V and J are TRBV7-6 and TRBJ2-5, with D possibly being TRBD2 (5 bases). The source is a man aged 55 to 70 with urothelial cancer. CDR3 in DNA: TGTGCCAGCAGCCCTGGACTCACCCAAGAGACCCAGTACTTC. Protein product: CASSPGLTQETQYF.